This entry describes one TCR beta chain. Its antigen is unknown. With 3 bases clipped from V and 3 bases from J, the junction kept 6 bases outside the gene matches. The CDR3 is 15 amino acids. Germline CDR1 and CDR2: SEHNR and FQNEAQ (reference sequence). The data derive from a study of cytomegalovirus exposure and HLA in healthy donors. Study results and limitations: Cytomegalovirus-associated TCR beta chains were listed, numbering roughly 150. Subsequent analysis found a tendency for first-cohort TCR clusters to co-occur within the 120 or so validation repertoires.

Profiling relied on immunoSEQ multiplex PCR, and the TCRdb table lists in-frame clones only, not all of them. The sample consists of 100,000 or so clones, about 88% of them appearing once. Material: PBMCs. J is TRBJ1-1 and V is TRBV7-9, with 8 nucleotides matching TRBD1. The clonotype originates from a woman aged 18-29 years in good health and CMV-seropositive. The CDR3 DNA reads TGTGCCAGCAGCTTGATAGGACAGGGTGACACTGAAGCTTTCTTT. As protein: CASSLIGQGDTEAFF.